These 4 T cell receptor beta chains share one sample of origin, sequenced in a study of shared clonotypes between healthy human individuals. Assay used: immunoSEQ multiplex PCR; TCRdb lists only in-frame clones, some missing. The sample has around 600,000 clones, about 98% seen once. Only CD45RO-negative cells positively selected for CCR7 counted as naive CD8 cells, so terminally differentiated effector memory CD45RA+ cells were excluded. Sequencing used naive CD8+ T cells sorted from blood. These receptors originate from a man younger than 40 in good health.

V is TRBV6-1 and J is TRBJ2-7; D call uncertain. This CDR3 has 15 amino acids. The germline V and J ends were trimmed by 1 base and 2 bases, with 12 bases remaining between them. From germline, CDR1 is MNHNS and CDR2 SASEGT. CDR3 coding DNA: TGTGCCAGCAGTGAAGAGATTAGCACGACCTACGAGCAGTACTTC. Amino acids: CASSEEISTTYEQYF.

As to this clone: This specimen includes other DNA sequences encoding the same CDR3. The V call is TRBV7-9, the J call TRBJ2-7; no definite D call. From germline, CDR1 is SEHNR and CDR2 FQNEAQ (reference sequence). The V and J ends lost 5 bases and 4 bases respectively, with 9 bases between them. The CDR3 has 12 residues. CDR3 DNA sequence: TGTGCCAGCAGCCCTACCCCGTACGAGCAGTACTTC. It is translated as CASSPTPYEQYF. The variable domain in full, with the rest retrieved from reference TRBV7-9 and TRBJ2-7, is DTGVSQNPRHKITKRGQNVTFRCDPISEHNRLYWYRQTLGQGPEFLTYFQNEAQLEKSRLLSDRFSAERPKGSFSTLEIQRTEQGDSAMYLCASSPTPYEQYFGPGTRLTVT.

CDR3 sequence: CASSYLGGFEQFF. Written as DNA, the CDR3 is TGTGCCAGCAGTTATTTGGGAGGGTTTGAGCAGTTCTTC. This chain joins TRBV6-5 and TRBJ2-1; 7 nucleotides align to TRBD2. The CDR3 sequence is 13 residues long. CDR1 and CDR2 from the germline V gene are MNHEY and SVGAGI. J lost 9 bases, V lost 3 bases, and 5 bases had no gene match.

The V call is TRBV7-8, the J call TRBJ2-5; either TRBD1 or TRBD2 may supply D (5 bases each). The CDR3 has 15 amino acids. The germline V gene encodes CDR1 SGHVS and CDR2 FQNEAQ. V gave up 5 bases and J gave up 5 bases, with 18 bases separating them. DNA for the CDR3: TGTGCCAGCAGCCCACCCCTGACGGGGACGGAGACCCAGTACTTC. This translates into CASSPPLTGTETQYF.